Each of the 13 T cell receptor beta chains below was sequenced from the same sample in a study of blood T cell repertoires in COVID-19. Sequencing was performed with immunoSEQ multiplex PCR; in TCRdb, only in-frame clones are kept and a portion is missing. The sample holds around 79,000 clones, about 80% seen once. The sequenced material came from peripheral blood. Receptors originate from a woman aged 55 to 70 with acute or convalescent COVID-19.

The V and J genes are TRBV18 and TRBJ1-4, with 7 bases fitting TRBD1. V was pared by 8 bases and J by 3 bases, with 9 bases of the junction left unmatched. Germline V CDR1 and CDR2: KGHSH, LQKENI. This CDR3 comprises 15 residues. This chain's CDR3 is CASAFNRGPNEKLFF. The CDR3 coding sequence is TGTGCCAGCGCCTTCAACAGGGGACCTAATGAAAAACTGTTTTTT.

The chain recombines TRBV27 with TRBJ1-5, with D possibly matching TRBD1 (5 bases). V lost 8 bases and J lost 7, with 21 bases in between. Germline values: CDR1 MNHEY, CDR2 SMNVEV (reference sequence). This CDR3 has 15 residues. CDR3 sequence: CASSQEAGVIQPQHF. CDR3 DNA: TGTGCCAGCTCGCAGGAGGCGGGGGTGATACAGCCCCAGCATTTT.

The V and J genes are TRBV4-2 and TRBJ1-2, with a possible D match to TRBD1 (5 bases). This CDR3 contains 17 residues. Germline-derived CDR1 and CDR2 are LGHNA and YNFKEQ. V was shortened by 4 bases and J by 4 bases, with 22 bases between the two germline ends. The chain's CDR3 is CASSPRLDAGLGYGYTF. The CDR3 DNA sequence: TGTGCCAGCAGCCCGAGACTTGACGCGGGGCTAGGCTATGGCTACACCTTC.

CDR3 DNA: TGTGCCAGCAGTGAAAGGGGCCTTAGAACTGAAGCTTTCTTT. Translated, it gives CASSERGLRTEAFF. This chain connects TRBV2 to TRBJ1-1; a weak D match, TRBD1 (5 bases). The CDR3 runs 14 residues. V lost 2 bases and J lost 5, with 12 bases in between. The V gene's germline CDR1 is SNHLY and CDR2 FYNNEI. Together with reference TRBV2 and TRBJ1-1, the CDR3 gives the full variable domain: EPEVTQTPSHQVTQMGQEVILRCVPISNHLYFYWYRQILGQKVEFLVSFYNNEISEKSEIFDDQFSVERPDGSNFTLKIRSTKLEDSAMYFCASSERGLRTEAFFGQGTRLTVV.

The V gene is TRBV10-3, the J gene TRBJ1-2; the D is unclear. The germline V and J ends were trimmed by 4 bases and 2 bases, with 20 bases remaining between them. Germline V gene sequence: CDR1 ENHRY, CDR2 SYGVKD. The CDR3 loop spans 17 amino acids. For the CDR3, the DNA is TGTGCCATCAGTGGTTCCAGAGTAGAGGGTAGGAACTATGGCTACACCTTC. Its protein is CAISGSRVEGRNYGYTF.

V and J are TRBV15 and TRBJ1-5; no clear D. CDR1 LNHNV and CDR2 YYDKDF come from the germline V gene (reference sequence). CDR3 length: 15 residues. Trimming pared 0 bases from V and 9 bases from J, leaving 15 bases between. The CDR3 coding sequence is TGTGCCACCAGCAGAGATGGCCAGGCGCCCCGGCCCCAGCATTTT. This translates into CATSRDGQAPRPQHF.

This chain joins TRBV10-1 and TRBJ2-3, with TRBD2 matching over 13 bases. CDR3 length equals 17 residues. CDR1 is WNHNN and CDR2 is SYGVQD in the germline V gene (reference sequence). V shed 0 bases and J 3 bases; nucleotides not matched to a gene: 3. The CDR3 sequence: CASSESRGLAGTDTQYF. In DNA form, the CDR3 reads TGCGCCAGCAGTGAGTCGAGGGGACTAGCGGGAACAGATACGCAGTATTTT.

CDR3 nucleotide sequence: TGTGCCACCAGCCGTCGGAACACTGAAGCTTTCTTT. This sequence encodes CATSRRNTEAFF. The genes are TRBV15 and TRBJ1-1; D not resolved. Trimming removed 5 bases at V and 1 base at J, with 5 bases between. The CDR3 runs to 12 residues. From germline, CDR1 is LNHNV and CDR2 YYDKDF (reference sequence).

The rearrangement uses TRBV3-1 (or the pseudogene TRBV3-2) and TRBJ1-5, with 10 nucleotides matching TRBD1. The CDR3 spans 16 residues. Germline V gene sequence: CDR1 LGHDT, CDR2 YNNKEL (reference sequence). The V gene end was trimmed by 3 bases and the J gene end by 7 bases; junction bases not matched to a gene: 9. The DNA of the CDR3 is TGTGCCAGCAGCCATTCTGGGACAGGGGAGGGCCAGCCCCAGCATTTT. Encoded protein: CASSHSGTGEGQPQHF.

The DNA of the CDR3 is TGTGCCAGCAGCCAAATCGACAGGGGAGCTTTCTTT. It is translated as CASSQIDRGAFF. The V call is TRBV3-1 (or the pseudogene TRBV3-2), the J call TRBJ1-1; TRBD1 agrees at 8 bases. The germline V gene has CDR1 LGHDT and CDR2 YNNKEL (reference sequence). The V segment lost 2 bases and the J segment 10 bases; nucleotides outside the gene matches: 3. CDR3 length: 12 amino acids.

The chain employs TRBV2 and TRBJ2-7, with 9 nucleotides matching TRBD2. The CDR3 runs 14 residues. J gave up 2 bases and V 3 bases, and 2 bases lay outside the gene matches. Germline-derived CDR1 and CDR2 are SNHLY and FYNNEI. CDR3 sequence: CASSELAGPYEQYF. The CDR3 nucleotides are TGTGCCAGCAGTGAGCTAGCGGGGCCCTACGAGCAGTACTTC.

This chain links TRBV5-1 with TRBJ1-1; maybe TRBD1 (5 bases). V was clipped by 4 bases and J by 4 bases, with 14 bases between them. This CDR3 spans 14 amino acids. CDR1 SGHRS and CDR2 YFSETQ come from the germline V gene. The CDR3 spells CASSIDNGGTEAFF. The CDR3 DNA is TGCGCCAGCAGCATAGACAACGGGGGCACTGAAGCTTTCTTT.

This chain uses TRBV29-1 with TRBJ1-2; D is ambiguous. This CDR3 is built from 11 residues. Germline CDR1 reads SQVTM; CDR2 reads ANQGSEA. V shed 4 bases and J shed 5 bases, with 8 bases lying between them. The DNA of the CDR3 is TGCAGCGTTGGAACAAAGTATGGCTACACCTTC. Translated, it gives CSVGTKYGYTF.